This T cell receptor beta chain derives from a study of blood T cell repertoires in COVID-19. Study-wide background: Spain, Italy and the United States supplied samples that represented acute and convalescent COVID-19. PBMCs, B-cell-depleted T cells, or T cells provided the cDNA or gDNA that made up the material.

Germline V gene lookup returns CDR1 SNHLY and CDR2 FYNNEI. This CDR3 region has 13 residues. The V and J ends lost 8 bases and 5 bases, in that order; junction bases with no gene match: 6. Methods used by the authors: Scientists estimated how many nucleated cells there were by amplifying reference gene primers. Here immunoSEQ multiplex PCR was the method, and the copy in TCRdb shows in-frame clones only, minus some. V, J and clone size were drawn from that table, and D and trimming were deduced from the DNA. The sample contains 50,000 to 65,000 clones, around 90% of which appear only once. The sequence came from a man aged 50 or older with active COVID-19. The chain couples TRBV2 to TRBJ2-3, with 8 bases identical to TRBD2. The sample was peripheral blood. CDR3 protein: CASSGLAGDTQYF. As DNA, the CDR3 is TGTGCCAGCTCTGGACTAGCAGGAGATACGCAGTATTTT.